The 28 T cell receptor beta chains in this list originate from one sample, sequenced in a study of cytomegalovirus exposure and HLA in healthy donors. Both 60 Vbeta primers and 13 Jbeta primers went into the PCR. Assay: immunoSEQ multiplex PCR; the TCRdb copy retains only in-frame clones and omits some. The table includes some 250,000 clones, 82% detected once. The sequenced material came from PBMCs. The receptor source for this set is a middle-aged woman in good health and CMV-seropositive.

V is TRBV30 and J is TRBJ1-6; D is possibly TRBD1 (6 bases). Germline V gene sequence: CDR1 GTSNPN, CDR2 SVGIG (reference sequence). Trimming cost V 0 bases and J 7 bases, with 13 bases left between them. This CDR3 spans 15 amino acids. The CDR3 sequence is CAWSVSQGSNSPLHF. CDR3 bases: TGTGCCTGGAGTGTGTCACAGGGCAGCAATTCACCCCTCCACTTT.

This clone came up once. The chain has TRBV11-2 and TRBJ1-4; TRBD1 matches 9 bases. Per the germline V gene, CDR1 is SGHAT and CDR2 is FQNNGV. The CDR3 contains 14 residues. Trimming removed 5 bases from V and 13 bases from J; junction bases left unmatched: 11. The CDR3 here is CASSLGQGTTRLFF. The CDR3 nucleotides are TGTGCCAGCAGCCTGGGACAGGGAACGACCAGACTGTTTTTT.

This clone was observed once. The chain employs TRBV4-2 and TRBJ1-5; 7 bases agree with TRBD1. This CDR3 has 18 residues. Trimming took 0 bases from V and 3 from J; bases not matched to a gene: 11. Germline V gene data show CDR1 as LGHNA and CDR2 as YNFKEQ. The CDR3 here is CASSQDGLTGYINQPQHF. For the CDR3, the DNA is TGTGCCAGCAGCCAAGATGGGTTGACAGGGTACATCAATCAGCCCCAGCATTTT.

The chain combines TRBV6-5 with TRBJ2-3, with 8 bases matching TRBD1. CDR1 and CDR2 (germline): MNHEY, SVGAGI. The ends lost 4 bases at V and 2 bases at J; junction bases unmatched: 2. CDR3 length: 14 residues. This CDR3 reads CASSLDRVTDTQYF. In nucleotides, the CDR3 is TGTGCCAGCAGTTTGGACAGGGTCACAGATACGCAGTATTTT.

This chain joins TRBV11-3 and TRBJ2-5, with 7 bases aligning to TRBD1. V trimming: 3 bases; J trimming: 1 base; junction bases outside the gene matches: 2. The CDR3 contains 14 residues. Germline assignment: CDR1 SGHNT and CDR2 YENEEA. DNA of the CDR3: TGTGCCAGCAGCTTTCGACAGGGCCAAGAGACCCAGTACTTC. It translates to CASSFRQGQETQYF.

V and J are TRBV7-2 and TRBJ2-3; 7 bases fit TRBD2. Germline V gives CDR1 SGHTA, CDR2 FQGNSA. J lost 4 bases, V lost 4 bases, and 2 bases had no gene match. The CDR3 consists of 13 residues. CDR3 amino acids: CASSWGGSDTQYF. The CDR3, as DNA: TGTGCCAGCAGCTGGGGGGGGTCAGATACGCAGTATTTT.

CDR3 region: CATSGTKTDTQYF. CDR3 bases: TGTGCCACTTCCGGGACAAAGACAGATACGCAGTATTTT. The V call is TRBV19, the J call TRBJ2-3, with TRBD1 as a possible D gene (6 bases). Trimming took off 10 bases at V and 3 bases at J, with 14 bases between the two ends. The germline V gene has CDR1 LNHDA and CDR2 SQIVND (reference sequence). The CDR3 is 13 amino acids.

The chain employs TRBV7-9 and TRBJ1-1; 7 nucleotides line up with TRBD1. This CDR3 comprises 16 residues. Germline V gene sequence: CDR1 SEHNR, CDR2 FQNEAQ (reference sequence). V dropped 6 bases and J dropped 0; count of bases not matched to a gene: 10. CDR3 region: CASRELDRALNTEAFF. In nucleotides, the CDR3 is TGTGCCAGCAGGGAATTAGACAGGGCACTGAACACTGAAGCTTTCTTT.

The rearrangement uses TRBV19 and TRBJ1-4, with D hard to call. Germline CDR1 LNHDA, CDR2 SQIVND (reference sequence). The CDR3 spans 16 residues. Deletions cut 3 bases from V and 2 bases from J, with 13 bases between. Here the CDR3 reads CASSIQRVYTNEKLFF. CDR3 DNA: TGTGCCAGTAGTATTCAACGGGTTTACACTAATGAAAAACTGTTTTTT.

The genes are TRBV10-1 and TRBJ2-5; tentatively, D is TRBD1 (5 bases). Matching the DNA end better, TRBJ2-7 makes the J call doubtful. The germline V gene has CDR1 WNHNN and CDR2 SYGVQD (reference sequence). The CDR3 has 15 amino acids. CDR3 nucleotides: TGCGCCAGCAGAGCTCTTCACAGGTACTCCTACGAGCAGTACTTC. It specifies CASRALHRYSYEQYF.

V usage is TRBV7-2 and J usage is TRBJ2-3; no clear D. The CDR3 is made up of 14 amino acids. Trimming took 1 base from V and 2 from J, leaving 7 bases between them. Per the germline V gene, CDR1 is SGHTA and CDR2 is FQGNSA. CDR3 residues: CASSLVPITDTQYF. The CDR3 bases are TGTGCCAGCAGCTTAGTCCCCATCACAGATACGCAGTATTTT. The variable domain in full, with the rest retrieved from reference TRBV7-2 and TRBJ2-3, is GAGVSQSPSNKVTEKGKDVELRCDPISGHTALYWYRQSLGQGLEFLIYFQGNSAPDKSGLPSDRFSAERTGGSVSTLTIQRTQQEDSAVYLCASSLVPITDTQYFGPGTRLTVL.

The V gene is TRBV4-3, the J gene TRBJ2-1, with D possibly being TRBD2 (5 bases). V dropped 0 bases and J dropped 6 bases, with 6 bases sitting between them. Germline loops: CDR1 LGHNA, CDR2 YSLEER. This CDR3 region has 13 residues. CDR3 bases: TGCGCCAGCAGCCAAGAAACTAGCAATGAGCAGTTCTTC. This translates into CASSQETSNEQFF.

The chain combines TRBV7-2 with TRBJ1-2; D is possibly TRBD1 (6 bases). V lost 5 bases to trimming and J lost 4 bases, with 8 bases between them. From germline, CDR1 is SGHTA and CDR2 FQGNSA. There are 12 residues in the CDR3. CDR3 DNA: TGTGCCAGCAGCCCAGGGGTCTATGGCTACACCTTC. Translated: CASSPGVYGYTF.

The rearrangement uses TRBV5-4 and TRBJ2-3, with D tentatively TRBD2 (6 bases). Deletions cut 0 bases from V and 3 bases from J, with 8 bases between. Germline V gene lookup returns CDR1 SGHNT and CDR2 YYREEE (reference sequence). The CDR3 is 14 residues long. Here the CDR3 DNA reads TGTGCCAGCAGCTTGGTGCGGGAAACAGATACGCAGTATTTT. It yields the protein CASSLVRETDTQYF.

The CDR3 bases are TGTGCCACCTTCTATGGTGAACTGAACACTGAAGCTTTCTTT. Translation: CATFYGELNTEAFF. The rearrangement joins TRBV7-2 to TRBJ1-1; D not resolved. Germline values: CDR1 SGHTA, CDR2 FQGNSA. Trimming removed 10 bases from V and 0 bases from J, with 15 bases in between. CDR3 length: 14 residues. Full variable domain (rest looked up from reference TRBV7-2 and TRBJ1-1): GAGVSQSPSNKVTEKGKDVELRCDPISGHTALYWYRQSLGQGLEFLIYFQGNSAPDKSGLPSDRFSAERTGGSVSTLTIQRTQQEDSAVYLCATFYGELNTEAFFGQGTRLTVV.

The chain uses TRBV5-1 and TRBJ1-2; 9 positions agree with TRBD1. V gave up 4 bases and J gave up 4 bases; unmatched junction bases: 11. Germline CDR1 reads SGHRS; CDR2 reads YFSETQ. The CDR3 loop spans 16 amino acids. The CDR3 DNA reads TGCGCCAGCAGCAGGGACAGGGCTTCAAAGTTCTATGGCTACACCTTC. This translates into CASSRDRASKFYGYTF.

This clone was seen a handful of times. J is TRBJ1-4 and V is TRBV5-1; 7 bases agree with TRBD1. CDR1 and CDR2 from the germline V gene are SGHRS and YFSETQ. This CDR3 has 15 residues. After removal of 0 bases from V and 8 bases from J, the junction contained 7 bases not matched to a gene. CDR3 DNA sequence: TGCGCCAGCAGCTTGGGTGACAGGGAGGAAGAAAAACTGTTTTTT. Translation: CASSLGDREEEKLFF.

J is TRBJ1-4 and V is TRBV7-7; D is ambiguous. Trimming took 1 base from V and 10 from J, leaving 7 bases between them. Germline loops: CDR1 SSHAT, CDR2 FNYEAQ (reference sequence). The CDR3 contains 12 residues. The chain's CDR3 is CASSLDGGKLFF. The CDR3 nucleotides read TGTGCCAGCAGCTTAGATGGAGGAAAACTGTTTTTT. Using reference TRBV7-7 and TRBJ1-4 for the parts outside the CDR3, the full variable domain is GAGVSQSPRYKVTKRGQDVTLRCDPISSHATLYWYQQALGQGPEFLTYFNYEAQPDKSGLPSDRFSAERPEGSISTLTIQRTEQRDSAMYRCASSLDGGKLFFGSGTQLSVL.

V and J are TRBV13 and TRBJ2-5; 8 positions agree with TRBD1. The CDR3 has 16 amino acids. Germline assignment: CDR1 PRHDT and CDR2 FYEKMQ (reference sequence). Trimming took 4 bases from V and 1 from J; bases not matched to a gene: 8. CDR3 in amino acids: CASSSDRAPIQETQYF. CDR3 DNA: TGTGCCAGCAGCTCGGACAGGGCGCCGATCCAAGAGACCCAGTACTTC.

The chain has TRBV7-2 and TRBJ2-1; D possibly corresponds to TRBD2 (6 bases). The CDR3 has 15 amino acids. Trimming removed 6 bases at V and 8 bases at J, with 20 bases between. The germline gives CDR1 SGHTA, CDR2 FQGNSA. The CDR3 sequence is CASSFSASGGYEQFF. In nucleotides, the CDR3 is TGTGCCAGCAGTTTTAGCGCTTCCGGAGGGTATGAGCAGTTCTTC.

The chain carries TRBV27 and TRBJ1-4; D is unresolved. This CDR3 contains 14 residues. V was pared by 0 bases and J by 7 bases, with 9 bases between. Germline CDR1 and CDR2: MNHEY and SMNVEV (reference sequence). In DNA form, the CDR3 reads TGTGCCAGCAGTTTATCGATTTTCGGTGAAAAACTGTTTTTT. Protein sequence: CASSLSIFGEKLFF.

With regard to this clone: Its ends do not fully match the called genes, so a read error is possible. The chain has TRBV7-9 and TRBJ1-1; no clear D gene. The germline V gene has CDR1 SEHNR and CDR2 FQNEAQ (reference sequence). The CDR3 has 17 residues. The CDR3 region has the DNA TGTTCCAGCAGCTTTTCCCAACCCATAGAAAAGAACACTGAAGCTTTCTTT. Protein sequence: CSSSFSQPIEKNTEAFF.

In the case of this clone: In the same sample, other DNA sequences code for this CDR3. The chain combines TRBV5-1 with TRBJ1-1, with 7 positions matching TRBD1. Germline values: CDR1 SGHRS, CDR2 YFSETQ. V lost 0 bases and J lost 1; bases outside the gene matches: 3. The CDR3 runs 15 residues. This chain's CDR3 is CASSLGGQSNTEAFF. The CDR3 region has the DNA TGCGCCAGCAGCTTGGGGGGACAGTCGAACACTGAAGCTTTCTTT.

The chain employs TRBV7-2 and TRBJ2-2; no firm D call. CDR3 length: 12 residues. Germline CDR1 and CDR2: SGHTA and FQGNSA. The germline V and J ends were trimmed by 5 bases and 6 bases, with 7 bases remaining between them. Here the CDR3 DNA reads TGTGCCAGCAGCCTTTGGCCCGGGGAGCTGTTTTTT. Amino acids: CASSLWPGELFF.

The chain carries TRBV10-1 and TRBJ1-2, with a weak D call TRBD1 (6 bases). The V end was cut by 1 base, the J end by 3 bases, with 18 bases between. The CDR3 runs to 17 residues. Per the germline V gene, CDR1 is WNHNN and CDR2 is SYGVQD (reference sequence). CDR3 sequence reads: CASSELCKWGGYYGYTF. The CDR3 DNA follows: TGCGCCAGCAGTGAGTTGTGCAAGTGGGGGGGCTACTATGGCTACACCTTC.

In nucleotides, the CDR3 is TGTGCCAGTAGGAAGCGGGAGGCACCAGATACGCAGTATTTT. Protein product: CASRKREAPDTQYF. V usage is TRBV19 and J usage is TRBJ2-3, with TRBD2 matching 9 bases. The CDR3 runs 14 residues. Per the germline V gene, CDR1 is LNHDA and CDR2 is SQIVND (reference sequence). V trimming: 6 bases; J trimming: 4 bases; junction bases outside the gene matches: 5.

On this clone: A read error may account for a junction end that differs from germline. The CDR3 DNA follows: TGTTCCAGCAGCTTAATAGGGGACGAGCAGTACTTC. Translating it yields CSSSLIGDEQYF. The V call is TRBV7-9, the J call TRBJ2-7; D might be TRBD1 (5 bases). There are 12 residues in the CDR3. Germline CDR1 SEHNR, CDR2 FQNEAQ (reference sequence). The entire variable domain, with the rest obtained from reference TRBV7-9 and TRBJ2-7, is as follows: DTGVSQNPRHKITKRGQNVTFRCDPISEHNRLYWYRQTLGQGPEFLTYFQNEAQLEKSRLLSDRFSAERPKGSFSTLEIQRTEQGDSAMYLCSSSLIGDEQYFGPGTRLTVT.

The CDR3 DNA is TGTGCCACCAGCAGAGTCCGTGCTAGCGGGCGTAAACAGATAGATACGCAGTATTTT. It codes for CATSRVRASGRKQIDTQYF. V gene TRBV15 combines with J gene TRBJ2-3, with 8 positions matching TRBD2. The V and J ends lost 1 base and 5 bases, in that order; junction bases with no gene match: 17. In germline, CDR1 is LNHNV, CDR2 YYDKDF (reference sequence). CDR3 length: 19 residues.